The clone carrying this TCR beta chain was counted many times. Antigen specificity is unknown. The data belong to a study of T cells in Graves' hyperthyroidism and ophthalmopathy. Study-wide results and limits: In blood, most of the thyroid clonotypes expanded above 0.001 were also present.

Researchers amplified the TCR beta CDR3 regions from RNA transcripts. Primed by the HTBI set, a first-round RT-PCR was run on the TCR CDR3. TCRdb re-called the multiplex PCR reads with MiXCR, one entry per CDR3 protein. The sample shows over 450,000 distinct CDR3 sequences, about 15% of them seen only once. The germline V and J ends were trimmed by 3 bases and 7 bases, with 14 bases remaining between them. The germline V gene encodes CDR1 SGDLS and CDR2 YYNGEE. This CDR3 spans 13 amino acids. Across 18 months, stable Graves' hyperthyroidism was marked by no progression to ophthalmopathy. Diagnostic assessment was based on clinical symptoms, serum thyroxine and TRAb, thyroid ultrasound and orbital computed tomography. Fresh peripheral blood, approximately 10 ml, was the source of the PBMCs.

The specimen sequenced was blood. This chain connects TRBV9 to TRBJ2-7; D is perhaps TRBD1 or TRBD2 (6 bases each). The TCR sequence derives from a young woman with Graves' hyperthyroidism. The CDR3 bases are TGTGCCAGCAGCGCCCCGGGGGCCTCTGAGCAGTACTTC. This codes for CASSAPGASEQYF.